The following is a TCR beta chain sequence with its context. TCRdb keeps only in-frame clones here, not all; method: immunoSEQ multiplex PCR. The top ten clones hold about 1.9% of a sample with 130,000 to 150,000 clones, 90% to 95% of them seen once. The sample comes from a study of T cell responses to AZD1222 COVID-19 vaccine. CDR3 length equals 17 residues. Unmatched junction bases numbered 8, after V lost 6 bases and J lost 1 base. Germline CDR1 is KGHSH and CDR2 is LQKENI. The sequencing here drew on peripheral blood, taken on day 0 of AZD1222 vaccination. This chain joins TRBV18 and TRBJ2-3, with TRBD2 matching 12 bases. This sequence originates from an adult in good health. The CDR3 DNA reads as TGTGCCAGCTCTCGAGCTAGCGGGGGGGCCGGCACAGATACGCAGTATTTT. Encoded protein: CASSRASGGAGTDTQYF.